This record looks at one TCR beta chain sequence and its context. Antigen specificity is unknown. The record originates from a study of Ad26.COV2.S vaccination and SARS-CoV-2 variants. Looking at the study overall: Doses of Ad26.COV2.S were injected into muscle once or twice, 56 days apart. Notes on the study in general: There was reportedly substantial breadth in spike-specific CD8+ and CD4+ T cell responses after vaccination. Across vaccine and placebo recipients, the breadth of non-spike TCRs was similar.

Treatment described: around 19 received Ad26.COV2.S at low or high dose, single or two shots; 5 received placebo; per-sample allocation not given. Collection of the samples took place on day 63 after the first injection of vaccine or placebo. Immunization relied on an Ad26 vector, which expressed Wuhan-strain SARS-CoV-2 spike. CDR1 and CDR2 (germline): SGDLS, YYNGEE. V lost 0 bases and J lost 9; bases outside the gene matches: 9. The CDR3 is made up of 16 amino acids. TCRdb keeps only in-frame clones here, not all; method: immunoSEQ multiplex PCR. The sample carries about 350,000 clones, more than 75% recorded once.

This receptor was identified in a person aged 18-60 years who received the Ad26.COV2.S COVID-19 vaccine or a placebo. The sequencing here drew on peripheral blood, taken in a trial of Ad26.COV2.S vaccine versus placebo. The chain carries TRBV9 and TRBJ2-1; TRBD2 matches 10 bases. Written as DNA, the CDR3 is TGTGCCAGCAGCGTAGGAGGGCTAGCGGGAGCGATTGAGCAGTTCTTC. Translated: CASSVGGLAGAIEQFF. Together with reference TRBV9 and TRBJ2-1, the CDR3 gives the full variable domain: DSGVTQTPKHLITATGQRVTLRCSPRSGDLSVYWYQQSLDQGLQFLIQYYNGEERAKGNILERFSAQQFPDLHSELNLSSLELGDSALYFCASSVGGLAGAIEQFFGPGTRLTVL.